This TCR beta chain originates from a study of PD-1 blockade in classical Hodgkin lymphoma. Turning to the study itself: It was nivolumab at 3 mg/kg, given intravenously every 2 weeks, that patients received. Study results and caveats: Compared with baseline, CD4+ but not CD8+ TCR diversity had risen significantly by C4D1. Newly diagnosed patients had diversity similar to the baseline diversity of complete responders. Relapsed/refractory patients reportedly had lower baseline diversity than newly diagnosed patients.

To note about this clone: Its target is unknown.

Repertoires were generated with immunoSEQ multiplex PCR, while TCRdb's copy carries only in-frame clones and drops some. The data hold under 100,000 clones, with 80% to 85% observed a single time. Brentuximab vedotin exposure varied, and every patient relapsed after autologous stem cell transplantation. The sequencing used peripheral blood mononuclear cells (PBMCs), collected at baseline. The sequence was collected from a human donor with classical Hodgkin lymphoma.

Written as DNA, the CDR3 is TGTGCCAGCAGCTTAGACAGGGGGCGATACAATGAGCAGTTCTTC. Its protein product is CASSLDRGRYNEQFF. The chain is built from TRBV5-4 and TRBJ2-1; 10 positions agree with TRBD1. This CDR3 has 15 residues. Germline-derived CDR1 and CDR2 are SGHNT and YYREEE (reference sequence). Trimming removed 2 bases from V and 4 bases from J; junction bases left unmatched: 3.